These T cell receptor beta chains were read from a single sample in a study of T cells in Graves' hyperthyroidism and ophthalmopathy. TCRdb redid the calling of the multiplex PCR reads with MiXCR, one entry per CDR3 protein. The table has approximately 300,000 distinct CDR3 sequences, 15% to 20% seen once. The sample consisted of blood. These receptors were obtained from a young man with Graves' hyperthyroidism. CDR3s include the opening cysteine and the closing phenylalanine or tryptophan. The order of the fields is V gene, clone size, J gene, D gene, CDR3 protein, CDR3 DNA. A D gene is named only where the DNA matches it firmly. A row's size may be missing; if present it is once, few, many or a size class.

TRBV28	many	TRBJ2-1	NA	CATNEQFF	TGTGCCACCAATGAGCAGTTCTTC
TRBV5-1	NA	TRBJ2-2	NA	CASRNRQNTGELFF	TGTGCCAGCAGGAACAGACAGAACACCGGGGAGCTGTTTTTT
TRBV28	many	TRBJ1-2	NA	CASRRLAGDLNYGYTF	TGTGCCAGCAGGCGCCTCGCGGGGGACCTTAACTATGGCTACACCTTC
TRBV30	NA	TRBJ2-3	NA	CAWCRDLDTQYF	TGTGCCTGGTGTCGGGATCTAGATACGCAGTATTTT
TRBV7-3	once	TRBJ1-5	NA	CASSRGVGEPQHF	TGTGCCAGCAGTAGGGGGGTAGGGGAGCCCCAGCATTTT
TRBV6-1	few	TRBJ2-1	NA	CASRRRGLFF	TGTGCCAGCAGAAGGAGAGGGCTCTTCTTC
TRBV20-1	many	TRBJ2-3	TRBD2	CSARDSLAGVTDTQYF	TGCAGTGCTAGAGATTCACTAGCGGGAGTCACAGATACGCAGTATTTT
TRBV9	once	TRBJ2-2	TRBD1	CASSVGGTGNTGELFF	TGTGCCAGCAGCGTAGGAGGGACAGGGAACACCGGGGAGCTGTTTTTT
TRBV28	many	TRBJ2-5	NA	CASSFRGAFVETQYF	TGTGCCAGCAGTTTCAGGGGGGCTTTTGTAGAGACCCAGTACTTC
TRBV20-1	many	TRBJ1-1	NA	CSAREGTAMSEAFF	TGCAGTGCTAGAGAGGGGACGGCAATGTCTGAAGCTTTCTTT
TRBV2	many	TRBJ1-4	NA	CASKTATNEKLFF	TGTGCCAGCAAGACCGCAACTAATGAAAAACTGTTTTTT
TRBV9	NA	TRBJ1-2	NA	CASTQEATKGYTF	TGTGCCAGCACCCAGGAGGCGACGAAGGGCTACACCTTC
TRBV24-1	NA	TRBJ2-6	TRBD1	CATGQGAGGANVLTF	TGTGCCACGGGACAGGGGGCTGGTGGGGCCAACGTCCTGACTTTC
TRBV20-1	NA	TRBJ2-1	NA	CSAGEQFF	TGCAGTGCTGGTGAGCAGTTCTTC
TRBV2	many	TRBJ2-7	TRBD2	CASSEERGHEQYF	TGTGCCAGCAGTGAGGAGCGGGGCCACGAGCAGTACTTC
TRBV28	many	TRBJ2-1	TRBD2	CASTPLATFYNEQFF	TGTGCCAGCACCCCACTAGCGACTTTCTACAATGAGCAGTTCTTC
TRBV2	few	TRBJ1-2	TRBD1	CAIRAGQGNYGYTF	TGTGCCATCAGAGCCGGACAGGGGAACTATGGCTACACCTTC
TRBV20-1	many	TRBJ2-1	NA	CSAHPAGLSNEQFF	TGCAGTGCTCACCCGGCGGGTCTCTCCAATGAGCAGTTCTTC
TRBV12-3/TRBV12-4	NA	TRBJ2-1	NA	CASAAGTSSYNEQFF	TGTGCCAGCGCCGCGGGGACGAGCTCCTACAATGAGCAGTTCTTC
TRBV20-1	few	TRBJ2-7	TRBD2	CSASQGLPAGGYEQYF	TGCAGTGCTAGCCAGGGACTGCCCGCGGGGGGTTACGAGCAGTACTTC
TRBV11-2	few	TRBJ2-2	TRBD1	CASSLVLVPGQAGTTGELFF	TGTGCCAGCAGCTTAGTCCTCGTACCGGGACAGGCGGGGACCACCGGGGAGCTGTTTTTT
TRBV4-1	many	TRBJ2-7	TRBD1	CASSPYGQGGYEQYF	TGCGCCAGCAGCCCCTACGGACAGGGGGGCTACGAGCAGTACTTC
TRBV10-3	NA	TRBJ2-4	NA	CAISDPGAKNIQYF	TGTGCCATCAGTGATCCGGGGGCCAAAAACATTCAGTACTTC
TRBV11-3	NA	TRBJ2-7	NA	CASSLGSRQYAYEQYF	TGTGCCAGCAGCTTAGGGTCGAGACAGTATGCCTACGAGCAGTACTTC
TRBV7-9	many	TRBJ1-1	NA	CASILRQDLNTEAFF	TGTGCCAGCATCCTAAGACAGGATCTTAACACTGAAGCTTTCTTT
TRBV19	NA	TRBJ2-4	NA	CASNAGKNIQYF	TGTGCCAGTAACGCGGGCAAAAACATTCAGTACTTC
TRBV10-2	many	TRBJ2-7	NA	CASSEIVSYEQYF	TGCGCCAGCAGTGAGATCGTCTCCTACGAGCAGTACTTC
TRBV3-1	many	TRBJ1-1	NA	CASSLIATEAFF	TGTGCCAGCTCATTAATTGCCACTGAAGCTTTCTTT
TRBV12-3/TRBV12-4	many	TRBJ1-2	NA	CASTLDLTTNYGYTF	TGTGCCAGCACCCTTGACCTGACTACTAACTATGGCTACACCTTC
TRBV15	few	TRBJ2-6	NA	CATSRSSPQIHSGANVLTF	TGTGCCACCAGCAGATCAAGTCCACAGATACACTCTGGGGCCAACGTCCTGACTTTC
TRBV10-1	NA	TRBJ2-7	NA	CASSESTWTPPYEQYF	TGCGCCAGCAGTGAGTCGACGTGGACTCCCCCCTACGAGCAGTACTTC
TRBV6-5	many	TRBJ1-1	NA	CASSYQITGGTEAFF	TGTGCCAGCAGTTACCAGATAACAGGAGGCACTGAAGCTTTCTTT
TRBV28	many	TRBJ2-7	NA	CASSLVHLSYEQYF	TGTGCCAGCAGTTTGGTCCACCTCTCCTACGAGCAGTACTTC
TRBV5-6	many	TRBJ2-1	NA	CASSLTLHTYNEQFF	TGTGCCAGCAGCTTGACCTTGCATACCTACAATGAGCAGTTCTTC
TRBV12-3/TRBV12-4	many	TRBJ2-5	NA	CASSLYSTSQETQYF	TGTGCCAGCAGTTTATACAGTACTAGCCAAGAGACCCAGTACTTC
TRBV18	few	TRBJ2-5	TRBD1	CASSPTGGSSETQYF	TGTGCCAGCTCACCCACAGGGGGATCGTCAGAGACCCAGTACTTC
TRBV11-2	NA	TRBJ2-5	TRBD2	CASSYTGLAGGMGKTQYF	TGTGCCAGCAGCTATACCGGACTAGCGGGAGGGATGGGGAAGACCCAGTACTTC
TRBV7-2	few	TRBJ2-5	NA	CASSFRVEETQYF	TGTGCCAGCAGCTTCAGGGTGGAAGAGACCCAGTACTTC
TRBV27	many	TRBJ2-3	NA	CASSVGASTDTQYF	TGTGCCAGCAGCGTGGGGGCTAGCACAGATACGCAGTATTTT
TRBV19	few	TRBJ2-7	NA	CASSSTLVASYEQYF	TGTGCCAGTAGTTCAACCCTCGTGGCTTCCTACGAGCAGTACTTC